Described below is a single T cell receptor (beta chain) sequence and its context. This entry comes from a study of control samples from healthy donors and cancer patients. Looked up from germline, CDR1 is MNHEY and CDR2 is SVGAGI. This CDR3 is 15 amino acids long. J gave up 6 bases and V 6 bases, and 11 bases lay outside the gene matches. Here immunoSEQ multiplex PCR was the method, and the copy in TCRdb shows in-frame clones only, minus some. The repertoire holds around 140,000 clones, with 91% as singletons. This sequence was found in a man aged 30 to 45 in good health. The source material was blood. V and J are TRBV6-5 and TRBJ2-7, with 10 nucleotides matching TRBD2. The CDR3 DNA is TGTGCCAGCAGACAAGCGGGGGGGCCCCGTTTCGAGCAGTACTTC. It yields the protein CASRQAGGPRFEQYF.